These T cell receptor beta chains were read from a single sample in a study of shared clonotypes between healthy human individuals. TCRdb's copy holds only in-frame clones and misses some; the assay was immunoSEQ multiplex PCR. The sample yields some 1,100,000 clones, 75% to 85% seen once. Material for sequencing was memory CD4+ T cells from PBMCs. The receptors were gathered from a man younger than 30 in good health. Some clones in this sample may be carry-over from other donors' samples. The CDR3 runs from the conserved cysteine through the conserved F or W. Each record gives: clone size, J gene, V gene, D gene, CDR3 protein, CDR3 DNA. A D gene is named only where the DNA matches it firmly. Expanded clones are given a class, and other clones once, few, many or no size at all.

>NA|TRBJ2-1|TRBV18|NA
CASSPGPNHYNEQFF
TGTGCCAGCTCACCTGGCCCCAACCACTACAATGAGCAGTTCTTC
>once|TRBJ2-3|TRBV28|NA
CAAGGQGLGTDTQYF
TGTGCCGCCGGCGGGCAGGGGCTCGGCACAGATACGCAGTATTTT
>NA|TRBJ2-3|TRBV10-1|TRBD2
CASSEGGRTLTDTQYF
TGCGCCAGCAGTGAAGGCGGGAGGACCCTCACAGATACGCAGTATTTT
>NA|TRBJ2-3|TRBV18|NA
CASSPAGGADTQYF
TGTGCCAGCTCACCGGCGGGCGGGGCAGATACGCAGTATTTT
>NA|TRBJ1-2|TRBV10-3|NA
CAISEGQSYGYTF
TGTGCCATCAGTGAAGGGCAGTCGTATGGCTACACCTTC
>NA|TRBJ1-2|TRBV30|NA
CAWSPGVGYTF
TGTGCCTGGAGCCCAGGGGTTGGCTACACCTTC
>NA|TRBJ2-1|TRBV4-1|TRBD2
CASSPQPPTSGAPNEQFF
TGCGCCAGCAGCCCTCAGCCCCCGACTAGCGGGGCCCCCAATGAGCAGTTCTTC
>few|TRBJ2-2|TRBV11-2|NA
CASSSRAGQQNTGELFF
TGTGCCAGCAGCTCGAGGGCCGGGCAGCAGAACACCGGGGAGCTGTTTTTT
>NA|TRBJ2-7|TRBV5-1|TRBD1
CASSRTGAYEQYF
TGCGCCAGCAGCAGAACAGGGGCCTACGAGCAGTACTTC
>NA|TRBJ2-3|TRBV7-9|TRBD2
CASSRTSGNTDTQYF
TGTGCCAGCAGTAGGACTAGCGGGAACACAGATACGCAGTATTTT
>NA|TRBJ2-2|TRBV7-9|TRBD2
CASSPPAASGSLITGELFF
TGTGCCAGCAGCCCCCCCGCGGCTAGCGGGAGCCTGATCACCGGGGAGCTGTTTTTT
>NA|TRBJ1-4|TRBV30|NA
CAWSVLGSNEKLFF
TGTGCCTGGAGTGTCTTGGGAAGTAATGAAAAACTGTTTTTT
>NA|TRBJ1-2|TRBV10-3|NA
CAIRYREGGYTF
TGTGCCATCAGATACAGGGAGGGCGGCTACACCTTC
>NA|TRBJ2-7|TRBV2|TRBD2
CASTAGGPYEQYF
TGTGCCAGCACTGCGGGAGGGCCGTACGAGCAGTACTTC
>NA|TRBJ2-3|TRBV2|NA
CASREYTDTQYF
TGTGCCAGCAGAGAGTACACAGATACGCAGTATTTT
>once|TRBJ2-7|TRBV4-2|NA
CASSQGQESSYEQYF
TGTGCCAGCAGCCAAGGCCAGGAGAGCTCCTACGAGCAGTACTTC
>NA|TRBJ2-2|TRBV11-3|NA
CASSYRSPGELFF
TGTGCCAGCAGCTACCGCAGCCCCGGGGAGCTGTTTTTT
>once|TRBJ1-1|TRBV7-2|NA
CASSFGGAQNTEAFF
TGTGCCAGCAGCTTTGGTGGAGCGCAGAACACTGAAGCTTTCTTT
>NA|TRBJ1-5|TRBV7-2|NA
CASSLNPLNQPQHF
TGTGCTAGCAGCTTAAATCCGTTAAATCAGCCCCAGCATTTT
>NA|TRBJ1-1|TRBV28|NA
CASSLDMVEAFF
TGTGCCAGCAGTTTAGATATGGTTGAAGCTTTCTTT
>NA|TRBJ2-3|TRBV28|TRBD1
CASGSPGGTDTQYF
TGTGCCAGCGGCTCACCAGGGGGTACAGATACGCAGTATTTT
>NA|TRBJ2-4|TRBV28|TRBD2
CASSLQAGVKGAKNIQYF
TGTGCCAGCAGTTTACAAGCGGGAGTTAAGGGAGCCAAAAACATTCAGTACTTC
>once|TRBJ1-2|TRBV5-1|NA
CASSTGTPRSYTF
TGCGCCAGCAGCACCGGGACCCCCCGTAGCTACACCTTC
>once|TRBJ1-5|TRBV30|NA
CAWSARGGLNQPQHF
TGTGCCTGGAGTGCCCGGGGGGGGCTAAATCAGCCCCAGCATTTT
>NA|TRBJ2-7|TRBV28|TRBD1
CATGTADYEQYF
TGTGCCACCGGGACAGCGGACTACGAGCAGTACTTC
>NA|TRBJ2-7|TRBV11-2|TRBD2
CASSALAGVAHEQYF
TGTGCCAGCAGCGCCCTAGCGGGAGTGGCCCACGAGCAGTACTTC
>once|TRBJ2-7|TRBV19|NA
CASSIMSSAYEQYF
TGTGCCAGTAGTATCATGAGCTCGGCCTACGAGCAGTACTTC
>NA|TRBJ2-7|TRBV5-1|NA
CASSSGSGEQYF
TGCGCCAGCAGCTCCGGCAGTGGCGAGCAGTACTTC
>NA|TRBJ2-4|TRBV28|TRBD2
CASSLYGAGGDKNIQYF
TGTGCCAGCAGTTTGTATGGGGCGGGAGGGGACAAAAACATTCAGTACTTC
>many|TRBJ1-2|TRBV6-1|TRBD1
CASSEERGQGKIGYTF
TGTGCCAGCAGTGAAGAACGGGGACAGGGAAAGATTGGCTACACCTTC
>NA|TRBJ1-5|TRBV28|TRBD1
CASSRQGQGNQPQHF
TGTGCCAGCAGCCGCCAGGGACAGGGGAATCAGCCCCAGCATTTT
>NA|TRBJ1-2|TRBV29-1|NA
CSAGFSAGYTF
TGCAGCGCAGGGTTTTCGGCTGGCTACACCTTC
>once|TRBJ2-7|TRBV6-6|TRBD1
CASSYSGQGPTYEQYF
TGTGCCAGCAGTTACTCGGGACAGGGGCCTACCTACGAGCAGTACTTC
>NA|TRBJ2-7|TRBV15|NA
CATSRASQGSEQYF
TGTGCCACCAGCAGAGCCTCACAGGGCAGCGAGCAGTACTTC
>NA|TRBJ2-5|TRBV7-9|TRBD2
CASSLFLRGRVVGQETQYF
TGTGCCAGCAGCTTGTTTCTTCGCGGGAGGGTCGTCGGGCAAGAGACCCAGTACTTC
>few|TRBJ2-7|TRBV2|TRBD2
CASSDQRGSSYEQYF
TGTGCCAGCAGTGACCAGCGGGGGAGCTCCTACGAGCAGTACTTC
>NA|TRBJ1-4|TRBV7-2|TRBD1
CASSLTGANEKLFF
TGTGCCAGCAGCTTGACAGGGGCTAATGAAAAACTGTTTTTT
>NA|TRBJ2-7|TRBV7-2|NA
CASSPTSYYEQYF
TGTGCCAGCAGCCCGACTAGTTATTACGAGCAGTACTTC
>few|TRBJ1-5|TRBV18|NA
CASSLAEGDQPQHF
TGTGCCAGCTCACTGGCCGAGGGAGATCAGCCCCAGCATTTT
>NA|TRBJ2-3|TRBV27|NA
CASSPRWGSTDTQYF
TGTGCCAGCAGCCCGAGGTGGGGGAGCACAGATACGCAGTATTTT
>NA|TRBJ1-1|TRBV7-9|TRBD1
CASSLQGASTEAFF
TGTGCCAGCAGCTTACAGGGGGCCTCCACTGAAGCTTTCTTT
>NA|TRBJ1-2|TRBV5-1|NA
CASSAQANYGYTF
TGCGCCAGCAGCGCCCAAGCCAACTATGGCTACACCTTC
>many|TRBJ2-1|TRBV7-3|TRBD2
CASSQTSGEQFF
TGTGCCAGCAGCCAGACTAGCGGTGAGCAGTTCTTC
>NA|TRBJ2-3|TRBV12-5|TRBD1
CASGLGDRDADTQYF
TGTGCTAGTGGTTTGGGCGACAGGGATGCAGATACGCAGTATTTT
>NA|TRBJ2-7|TRBV28|TRBD2
CASSAYTSGSYEQYF
TGTGCCAGCAGTGCCTATACTAGCGGGAGTTACGAGCAGTACTTC
>many|TRBJ1-1|TRBV5-6|NA
CASSLAGVTEAFF
TGTGCCAGCAGCTTGGCAGGGGTCACTGAAGCTTTCTTT
>NA|TRBJ1-5|TRBV11-2|NA
CASSPAGNQPQHF
TGTGCCAGCAGCCCGGCTGGCAATCAGCCCCAGCATTTT
>NA|TRBJ2-6|TRBV10-3|NA
CAISDGSGANVLTF
TGTGCCATCAGTGATGGCTCTGGGGCCAACGTCCTGACTTTC
>NA|TRBJ1-2|TRBV5-6|NA
CASRPGPANYGYTF
TGTGCCAGCAGACCGGGACCAGCTAACTATGGCTACACCTTC
>NA|TRBJ2-7|TRBV7-8|NA
CASSLVDQRGEQYF
TGTGCCAGCAGCTTAGTAGACCAGCGCGGCGAGCAGTACTTC
>few|TRBJ2-1|TRBV28|NA
CASLNSYNEQFF
TGTGCCAGTCTCAACTCCTACAATGAGCAGTTCTTC
>NA|TRBJ1-1|TRBV28|NA
CASSDRRNTEAFF
TGTGCCAGCAGTGACAGACGGAACACTGAAGCTTTCTTT
>NA|TRBJ2-2|TRBV27|NA
CASSLYREEGELFF
TGTGCCAGCAGTTTATACAGGGAAGAAGGGGAGCTGTTTTTT
>NA|TRBJ1-1|TRBV11-3|NA
CASSLGWGEAFF
TGTGCCAGCAGCTTAGGATGGGGGGAAGCTTTCTTT
>NA|TRBJ2-3|TRBV29-1|TRBD2
CSVDTGLAGTTDTQYF
TGCAGCGTTGATACAGGGCTAGCGGGAACCACAGATACGCAGTATTTT